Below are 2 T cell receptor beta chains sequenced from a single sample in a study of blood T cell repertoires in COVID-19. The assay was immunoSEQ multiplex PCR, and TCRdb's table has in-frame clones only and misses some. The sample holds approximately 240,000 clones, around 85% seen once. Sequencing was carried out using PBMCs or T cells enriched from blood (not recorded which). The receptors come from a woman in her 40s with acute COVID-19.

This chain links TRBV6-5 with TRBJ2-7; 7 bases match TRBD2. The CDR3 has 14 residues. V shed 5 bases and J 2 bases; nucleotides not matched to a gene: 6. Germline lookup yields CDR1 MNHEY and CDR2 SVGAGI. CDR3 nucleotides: TGTGCCAGCAGTAATTCCGGGACTACCTACGAGCAGTACTTC. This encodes CASSNSGTTYEQYF.

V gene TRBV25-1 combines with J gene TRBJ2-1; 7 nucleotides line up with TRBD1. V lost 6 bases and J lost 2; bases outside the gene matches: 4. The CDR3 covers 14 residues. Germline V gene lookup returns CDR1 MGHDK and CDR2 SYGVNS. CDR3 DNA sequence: TGTGCCAGCAGCCGGGACAGCGCCTACAATGAGCAGTTCTTC. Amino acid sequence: CASSRDSAYNEQFF. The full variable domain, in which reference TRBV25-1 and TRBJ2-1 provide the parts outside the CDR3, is EADIYQTPRYLVIGTGKKITLECSQTMGHDKMYWYQQDPGMELHLIHYSYGVNSTEKGDLSSESTVSRIRTEHFPLTLESARPSHTSQYLCASSRDSAYNEQFFGPGTRLTVL.